The clone carrying this T cell receptor beta chain was picked up a small number of times. Antigen: not known. Healthy Caucasians were all of the donors. The data were obtained in a study of identical twins. TCRdb re-called the 5' RACE reads with MiXCR, one entry per CDR3 protein. The sample holds roughly 1.6 million distinct CDR3 sequences, about 31% seen once. Findings and limits, study-wide: Abundant beta clonotypes from cord blood had fewer insertions, unlike memory repertoires, which showed none. Invariant MAIT and iNKT cells could partly confound zero-insertion analyses.

The length of the CDR3 is 15 residues. The germline CDR1 and CDR2 sequences are DFQATT and SNEGSKA (reference sequence). The V and J ends lost 4 bases and 4 bases, in that order; junction bases with no gene match: 9. The receptor's source is a newborn girl in good health. Sequencing was carried out using cord blood. V and J are TRBV20-1 and TRBJ1-4; 7 bases are shared with TRBD1. The DNA of the CDR3 is TGCAGTGCTACCCAGACAGGGCCCTTTAATGAAAAACTGTTTTTT. It yields the protein CSATQTGPFNEKLFF.